One sample yielded the 30 T cell receptor beta chains listed below, sequenced in a study of cytomegalovirus exposure and HLA in healthy donors. In the PCR, 60 Vbeta and 13 Jbeta primers were used. Assay: immunoSEQ multiplex PCR; the TCRdb copy retains only in-frame clones and omits some. The data hold roughly 150,000 clones, with 70% to 80% observed a single time. Material: PBMCs. These receptor sequences come from a man aged 25 to 40 in good health and CMV-seronegative.

This chain connects TRBV7-2 to TRBJ2-7; 9 nucleotides match TRBD2. The junction had 3 bases not matched to a gene; V was cut back by 1 base and J by 2 bases. In germline, CDR1 is SGHTA, CDR2 FQGNSA. There are 15 residues in the CDR3. The CDR3 DNA is TGTGCCAGCAGCTTAGGCGGCGGGGGGGCCTACGAGCAGTACTTC. This sequence encodes CASSLGGGGAYEQYF.

CDR3 loop: CASSLAGGGQETQYF. Here the CDR3 DNA reads TGTGCCAGCAGTCTAGCGGGAGGAGGGCAAGAGACCCAGTACTTC. The chain carries TRBV4-2 and TRBJ2-5; TRBD2 agrees at 11 bases. The CDR3 consists of 15 residues. Germline CDR1 LGHNA, CDR2 YNFKEQ. Germline trimming cut 6 bases from V and 2 bases from J; bases unmatched to any gene: 5.

The rearrangement uses TRBV30 and TRBJ2-5, with D hard to call. The J call may be faulty, since TRBJ2-7 better matches the DNA end. Germline values: CDR1 GTSNPN, CDR2 SVGIG (reference sequence). CDR3 length: 12 residues. This chain's CDR3 is CAWSVGSYEQYF. The CDR3 coding sequence is TGTGCCTGGAGTGTCGGGTCCTACGAGCAGTACTTC.

The chain joins TRBV19 to TRBJ2-1; 9 bases fit TRBD2. The CDR3 runs 16 residues. With 6 bases clipped from V and 0 bases from J, the junction kept 6 bases outside the gene matches. The germline V gene has CDR1 LNHDA and CDR2 SQIVND (reference sequence). This CDR3 reads CASRDSGSISYNEQFF. Written as DNA, the CDR3 is TGTGCCAGTAGGGATAGCGGGAGTATCTCCTACAATGAGCAGTTCTTC.

J is TRBJ1-4 and V is TRBV23-1, with 7 bases aligning to TRBD1. TRBV23-1 is flagged as an ORF with uncertain function. The length of the CDR3 is 14 residues. V gave up 6 bases and J gave up 4 bases; unmatched junction bases: 5. CDR3 coding DNA: TGCGCCAGCAGGACCGGGACAGTTAATGAAAAACTGTTTTTT. It codes for CASRTGTVNEKLFF.

The chain carries TRBV7-2 and TRBJ2-3, with a possible D match to TRBD1 (5 bases). The CDR3 loop spans 17 amino acids. The germline V gene has CDR1 SGHTA and CDR2 FQGNSA. Between the trimmed V and J ends, which lost 4 bases and 0 bases, there was a span of 17 bases. The CDR3 loop is CASSSQGESRSTDTQYF. The CDR3 DNA reads as TGTGCCAGCAGCTCACAAGGGGAATCACGGAGCACAGATACGCAGTATTTT.

V gene TRBV2 combines with J gene TRBJ1-1, with 9 bases matching TRBD1. Trimming removed 7 bases from V and 4 bases from J; junction bases left unmatched: 4. Germline CDR1 is SNHLY and CDR2 is FYNNEI. The CDR3 is 13 residues long. CDR3 sequence: CASMMTGGTEAFF. The CDR3 region has the DNA TGTGCCAGCATGATGACAGGGGGCACTGAAGCTTTCTTT.

This clone was observed a single time. The gene calls are TRBV7-2 and TRBJ2-5; 8 bases match TRBD2. The closer fit of TRBJ2-7 to the DNA end suggests the J call may be wrong. The germline V gene has CDR1 SGHTA and CDR2 FQGNSA. CDR3 length equals 15 residues. Written as DNA, the CDR3 is TGTGCCAGCAGCTTACGGGGGGGTACCCCCTACGAGCAGTACTTC. As protein: CASSLRGGTPYEQYF.

This rearrangement joins TRBV9 to TRBJ2-7; TRBD2 is a possible D gene (7 bases). V was shortened by 4 bases and J by 3 bases, with 20 bases between the two germline ends. Germline lookup yields CDR1 SGDLS and CDR2 YYNGEE. The CDR3 loop spans 16 amino acids. CDR3 region: CASSSPGGGEDYEQYF. As DNA, the CDR3 is TGTGCCAGCAGCAGCCCGGGGGGCGGGGAGGACTACGAGCAGTACTTC.

The rearrangement joins TRBV11-3 to TRBJ2-5; D not certain. V lost 1 base to trimming and J lost 5 bases, with 11 bases between them. CDR1 is SGHNT, CDR2 YENEEA, per germline. The CDR3 totals 14 residues. CDR3 sequence (DNA): TGTGCCAGCAGCTTAGGAGTAGCTGGGGAGACCCAGTACTTC. Translation: CASSLGVAGETQYF.

This sequence joins TRBV27 and TRBJ1-1; possibly TRBD1 for D (5 bases). The V gene's germline CDR1 is MNHEY and CDR2 SMNVEV (reference sequence). The CDR3 length is 13 residues. Trimming took off 5 bases at V and 3 bases at J, with 10 bases between the two ends. Here the CDR3 DNA reads TGTGCCAGCAGTCCCTCGGGGGACACTGAAGCTTTCTTT. Amino acid sequence: CASSPSGDTEAFF.

The V gene is TRBV7-2, the J gene TRBJ2-3, with 9 bases matching TRBD1. CDR1 and CDR2 (germline): SGHTA, FQGNSA. The CDR3 spans 15 residues. The junction had 9 bases not matched to a gene; V was cut back by 6 bases and J by 5 bases. Written as DNA, the CDR3 is TGTGCCAGCAGTACGGGACAGGGTTTTGGAGATACGCAGTATTTT. It translates to CASSTGQGFGDTQYF. Variable domain in full (rest from reference TRBV7-2 and TRBJ2-3): GAGVSQSPSNKVTEKGKDVELRCDPISGHTALYWYRQSLGQGLEFLIYFQGNSAPDKSGLPSDRFSAERTGGSVSTLTIQRTQQEDSAVYLCASSTGQGFGDTQYFGPGTRLTVL.

The chain carries TRBV7-2 and TRBJ2-7; maybe TRBD2 (6 bases). CDR3 length: 14 residues. Between the trimmed V and J ends, which lost 1 base and 1 base, there was a span of 8 bases. CDR1 is SGHTA, CDR2 FQGNSA, per germline. CDR3 sequence (DNA): TGTGCCAGCAGCTTAGGGGACTTATCCTACGAGCAGTACTTC. Residues: CASSLGDLSYEQYF.

The chain links TRBV10-1 to TRBJ2-4, with TRBD2 matching over 10 bases. The CDR3 has 16 amino acids. The ends lost 7 bases at V and 10 bases at J; junction bases unmatched: 16. Germline V CDR1 and CDR2: WNHNN, SYGVQD (reference sequence). CDR3 DNA: TGCGCCAGCATCGGCAACTTAGCGGGAGGAACCAGGATTCAGTACTTC. Translation: CASIGNLAGGTRIQYF.

The V call is TRBV30, the J call TRBJ2-1; D is perhaps TRBD1 (6 bases). The V end lost 2 bases, the J end lost 4 bases, and 12 bases lay between the germline ends. CDR3 size: 14 residues. CDR1 GTSNPN and CDR2 SVGIG come from the germline V gene (reference sequence). The CDR3 reads CAWSSDSMYNEQFF. In nucleotides, the CDR3 is TGTGCCTGGAGTTCGGACAGCATGTACAATGAGCAGTTCTTC.

This rearrangement joins TRBV28 to TRBJ2-1, with 8 positions matching TRBD1. Germline-derived CDR1 and CDR2 are MDHEN and SYDVKM. CDR3 size: 15 residues. Losses at the gene ends were 1 base for V and 4 bases for J; bases not matched to a gene: 3. The CDR3, as DNA: TGTGCCAGCAGTTTATACCAGGGGGCTTACAATGAGCAGTTCTTC. Translated: CASSLYQGAYNEQFF.

This chain links TRBV2 with TRBJ2-7; unclear D gene. Germline V gene data show CDR1 as SNHLY and CDR2 as FYNNEI. The CDR3 runs to 14 residues. V lost 5 bases and J 1 base, leaving 12 bases between the germline ends. The CDR3 DNA reads as TGTGCCAGCAGTTCCAACATACAGTCCTACGAGCAGTACTTC. Amino acids: CASSSNIQSYEQYF.

The chain uses TRBV7-8 and TRBJ2-1; 9 bases are a match to TRBD2. CDR1 is SGHVS, CDR2 FQNEAQ, per germline. V shed 2 bases, J shed 7 bases, and the junction held 15 bases outside the gene matches. CDR3 length: 18 amino acids. The CDR3, as DNA: TGTGCCAGCAGCTTATGGGTCAGTTCTAGCGGGAAGGGAAATGAGCAGTTCTTC. This encodes CASSLWVSSSGKGNEQFF.

The chain joins TRBV30 to TRBJ2-1; TRBD2 agrees at 10 bases. Germline V gene sequence: CDR1 GTSNPN, CDR2 SVGIG (reference sequence). This CDR3 comprises 16 residues. The V segment lost 0 bases and the J segment 6 bases; nucleotides outside the gene matches: 8. The CDR3 spells CAWSVLAGPTSNEQFF. The CDR3 coding sequence is TGTGCCTGGAGTGTACTAGCGGGGCCCACCAGCAATGAGCAGTTCTTC.

The chain recombines TRBV6-5 with TRBJ2-7; 9 bases line up with TRBD1. Germline values: CDR1 MNHEY, CDR2 SVGAGI. The V gene end was trimmed by 5 bases and the J gene end by 2 bases; junction bases not matched to a gene: 1. This CDR3 spans 13 amino acids. The CDR3 coding sequence is TGTGCCAGCAGTCGGGACAGGGCCTACGAGCAGTACTTC. It codes for CASSRDRAYEQYF.

The gene calls are TRBV4-2 and TRBJ2-1, with D perhaps matching TRBD1 (6 bases). This CDR3 is 18 amino acids long. Looked up from germline, CDR1 is LGHNA and CDR2 is YNFKEQ. The V end was cut by 4 bases, the J end by 0 bases, with 19 bases between. The CDR3 sequence is CASSPRTVSPGSYNEQFF. The CDR3 coding sequence is TGTGCCAGCAGCCCTCGGACAGTTTCCCCTGGCTCCTACAATGAGCAGTTCTTC.

The gene calls are TRBV7-2 and TRBJ2-1, with 13 bases lining up with TRBD2. From germline, CDR1 is SGHTA and CDR2 FQGNSA. The CDR3 is made up of 15 amino acids. The V gene end was trimmed by 5 bases and the J gene end by 8 bases; junction bases not matched to a gene: 6. CDR3 in DNA: TGTGCCAGCAGCCAAACTAGCGGGGGGGCCTATGAGCAGTTCTTC. Translation gives CASSQTSGGAYEQFF.

The chain has TRBV4-3 and TRBJ1-5; D gene uncertain. In germline, CDR1 is LGHNA, CDR2 YSLEER. The V and J ends lost 1 base and 4 bases respectively, with 5 bases between them. The CDR3 sequence is 13 residues long. Written as DNA, the CDR3 is TGCGCCAGCAGCCAAGTTCGGAATCAGCCCCAGCATTTT. It encodes CASSQVRNQPQHF.

The chain couples TRBV5-4 to TRBJ2-2, with 8 bases lining up with TRBD2. CDR1 and CDR2 (germline): SGHNT, YYREEE (reference sequence). V shed 4 bases, J shed 5 bases, and the junction held 13 bases outside the gene matches. This CDR3 contains 17 residues. In DNA, the CDR3 is TGTGCCAGCAGCCTCCCAGGTGCGGGAGGATGGACCGGGGAGCTGTTTTTT. As protein: CASSLPGAGGWTGELFF.

This clone has just a few counts. The J gene is TRBJ1-6, the V gene TRBV18; tentative D call: TRBD1 (5 bases). V lost 4 bases and J 13 bases, leaving 20 bases between the germline ends. This CDR3 is built from 15 residues. Germline CDR1 reads KGHSH; CDR2 reads LQKENI. The CDR3 is CASSQTRGVESPLHF. The CDR3 DNA reads TGTGCCAGCTCACAAACCCGGGGGGTCGAGTCGCCCCTCCACTTT.

This clone came up a few times. The genes are TRBV7-9 and TRBJ2-5, with TRBD1 identical over 7 bases. The CDR3 contains 17 residues. The J segment lost 4 bases and the V segment lost 1 base, leaving 12 bases of the junction unmatched. Germline V gives CDR1 SEHNR, CDR2 FQNEAQ (reference sequence). The CDR3 nucleotides read TGTGCCAGCAGCTTAGAGGGCCAAGGGACAGCACGAGAGACCCAGTACTTC. As protein: CASSLEGQGTARETQYF.

This clone was seen a handful of times. This chain connects TRBV18 to TRBJ2-5; TRBD2 aligns across 9 bases. V shed 0 bases, J shed 4 bases, and the junction held 9 bases outside the gene matches. This CDR3 has 17 amino acids. The germline V gene encodes CDR1 KGHSH and CDR2 LQKENI. CDR3 residues: CASSPPRGGAESETQYF. The CDR3 nucleotides are TGTGCCAGCTCACCACCTCGCGGGGGGGCCGAATCAGAGACCCAGTACTTC.

This chain uses TRBV27 with TRBJ2-6; D is ambiguous. Deletions cut 4 bases from V and 0 bases from J, with 10 bases between. The CDR3 contains 16 residues. Germline V gene sequence: CDR1 MNHEY, CDR2 SMNVEV (reference sequence). Here the CDR3 DNA reads TGTGCCAGCAGTTCTCTTTTCCCCTCTGGGGCCAACGTCCTGACTTTC. Amino acid sequence: CASSSLFPSGANVLTF.

V usage is TRBV6-6 and J usage is TRBJ2-3; TRBD2 matches 8 bases. CDR3 size: 16 residues. Trimming cost V 4 bases and J 1 base; bases outside gene matches: 7. Germline V gives CDR1 MNHNY, CDR2 SVGAGI (reference sequence). Here the CDR3 reads CASSFLGAGGTDTQYF. CDR3 nucleotides: TGTGCCAGCAGTTTCCTCGGAGCGGGGGGCACAGATACGCAGTATTTT.

The rearrangement links TRBV7-2 to TRBJ2-1; the D is unclear. From germline, CDR1 is SGHTA and CDR2 FQGNSA. V was pared by 5 bases and J by 3 bases, with 11 bases between. The CDR3 contains 14 residues. Here the CDR3 reads CASSPRGRYNEQFF. CDR3 nucleotides: TGTGCCAGCAGCCCCCGCGGTCGCTACAATGAGCAGTTCTTC.